This TCR beta chain stems from a study of blood T cell repertoires in COVID-19. Background on the study: COVID-19 samples, acute and convalescent, were from the United States, Italy and Spain.

The CDR3 is 16 residues long. J was trimmed by 0 bases and V by 2 bases; bases with no gene match: 4. Germline CDR1 and CDR2: KGHSH and LQKENI. In the original analysis: Nucleated cell number was recorded as an estimate derived from reference gene primer amplification. The assay was immunoSEQ multiplex PCR, and TCRdb's table has in-frame clones only and misses some. That table furnishes V, J and clone size, whereas the DNA furnished D and trimming. The data show more than 60,000 clones, 80% to 90% seen once. The source is a man in his fifties or sixties with active COVID-19. Sequencing used peripheral blood. The V call is TRBV18, the J call TRBJ2-1; 7 bases are shared with TRBD2. CDR3 amino acids: CASSPVRGSSYNEQFF. DNA for the CDR3: TGTGCCAGCTCACCAGTACGCGGGAGCTCCTACAATGAGCAGTTCTTC.